This T cell receptor (beta chain) was sequenced in a study of Graves' ophthalmopathy and Graves' hyperthyroidism. Across the whole study: Where ophthalmopathy was absent within 18 months of follow-up, hyperthyroidism was stable. Points from the study as a whole: Ophthalmopathy progression was predicted by the model at 70.59% sensitivity and approximately 72% specificity.

Trimming removed 5 bases from V and 4 bases from J, with 21 bases in between. This CDR3 spans 16 amino acids. CDR1 is MNHEY, CDR2 SMNVEV, per germline (reference sequence). Amplification of TCR beta CDR3 regions used RNA transcripts. After a first-round RT-PCR with HTBI primers, a second-round multiplex PCR was run. TCRdb ran MiXCR on the multiplex PCR reads and lists one entry per CDR3 protein. Of 450,000 to 600,000 distinct CDR3 sequences detected, roughly 39% appear once; the ten largest clones hold approximately 4.1%. People with hyperthyroidism were aged 18 to 65 and newly diagnosed, under 2 months' duration. In regard to this clonotype: Antigen specificity is unknown.

The chain couples TRBV27 to TRBJ2-7, with TRBD2 as a possible D gene (7 bases). This clonotype was obtained from an adult man with Graves' hyperthyroidism. What was sequenced was peripheral blood or thyroid tissue (not recorded which). The CDR3 here is CASSPPGAGVIYEQYF. DNA of the CDR3: TGTGCCAGCAGTCCCCCGGGGGCGGGAGTAATTTACGAGCAGTACTTC.